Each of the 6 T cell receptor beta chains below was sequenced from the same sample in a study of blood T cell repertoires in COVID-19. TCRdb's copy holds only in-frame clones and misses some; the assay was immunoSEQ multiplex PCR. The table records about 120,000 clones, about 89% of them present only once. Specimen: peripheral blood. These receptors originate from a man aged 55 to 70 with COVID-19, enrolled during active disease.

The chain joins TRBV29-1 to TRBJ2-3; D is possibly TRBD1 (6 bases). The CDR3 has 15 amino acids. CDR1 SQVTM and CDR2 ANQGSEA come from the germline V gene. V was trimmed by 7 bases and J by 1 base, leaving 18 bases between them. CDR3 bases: TGCAGCGGTGGATTGGGACACCAAGGCACAGATACGCAGTATTTT. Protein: CSGGLGHQGTDTQYF.

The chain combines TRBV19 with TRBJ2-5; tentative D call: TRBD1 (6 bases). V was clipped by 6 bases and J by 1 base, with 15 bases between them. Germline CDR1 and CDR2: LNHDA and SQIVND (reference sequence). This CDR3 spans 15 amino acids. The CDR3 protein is CASRGAGDGQETQYF. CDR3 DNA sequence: TGTGCCAGTAGGGGGGCAGGGGACGGCCAAGAGACCCAGTACTTC.

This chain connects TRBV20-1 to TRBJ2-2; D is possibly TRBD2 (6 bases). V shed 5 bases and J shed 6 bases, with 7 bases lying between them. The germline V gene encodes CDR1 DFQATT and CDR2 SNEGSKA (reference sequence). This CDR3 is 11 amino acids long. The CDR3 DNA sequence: TGCAGTGCTGGAGGGCCCGGGGAGCTGTTTTTT. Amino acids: CSAGGPGELFF.

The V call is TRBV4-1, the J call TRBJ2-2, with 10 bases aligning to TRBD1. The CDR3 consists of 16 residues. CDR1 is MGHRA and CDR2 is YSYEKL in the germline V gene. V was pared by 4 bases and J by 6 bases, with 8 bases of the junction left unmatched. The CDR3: CASSPRQGAMAGELFF. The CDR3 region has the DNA TGCGCCAGCAGCCCGCGACAGGGGGCAATGGCCGGGGAGCTGTTTTTT.

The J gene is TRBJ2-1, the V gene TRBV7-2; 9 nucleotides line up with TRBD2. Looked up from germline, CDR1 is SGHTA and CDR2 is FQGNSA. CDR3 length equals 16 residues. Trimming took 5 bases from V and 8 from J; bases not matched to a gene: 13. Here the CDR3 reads CASSPSGRGGFYEQFF. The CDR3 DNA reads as TGTGCCAGCAGCCCTTCGGGGCGGGGGGGATTTTATGAGCAGTTCTTC.

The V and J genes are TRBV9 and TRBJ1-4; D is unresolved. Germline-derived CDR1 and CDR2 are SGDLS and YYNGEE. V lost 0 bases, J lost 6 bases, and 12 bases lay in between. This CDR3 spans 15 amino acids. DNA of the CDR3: TGTGCCAGCAGCGTAGAGGAGGGCGTCTATGAAAAACTGTTTTTT. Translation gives CASSVEEGVYEKLFF.